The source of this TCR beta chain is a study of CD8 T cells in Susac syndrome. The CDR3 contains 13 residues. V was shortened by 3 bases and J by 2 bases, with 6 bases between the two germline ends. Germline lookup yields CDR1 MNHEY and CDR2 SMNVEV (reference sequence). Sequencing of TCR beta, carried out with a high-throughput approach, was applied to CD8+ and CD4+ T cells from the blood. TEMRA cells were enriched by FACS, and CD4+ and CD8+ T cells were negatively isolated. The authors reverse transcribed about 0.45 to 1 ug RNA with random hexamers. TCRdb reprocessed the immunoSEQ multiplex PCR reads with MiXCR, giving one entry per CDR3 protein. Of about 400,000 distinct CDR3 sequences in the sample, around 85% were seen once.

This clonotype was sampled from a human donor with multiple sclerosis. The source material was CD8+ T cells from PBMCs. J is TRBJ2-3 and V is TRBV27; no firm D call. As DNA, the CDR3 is TGTGCCAGCAGTTTTCGTCCCACAGATACGCAGTATTTT. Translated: CASSFRPTDTQYF.